The rows below give T cell receptor beta chains drawn from one sample of a study of human T cells and chemical hapten exposure. MiXCR was run by TCRdb on the 5' RACE reads, yielding one entry per CDR3 protein. The sample carries around 82,000 distinct CDR3 sequences, about 7.7% recorded once. These receptors were obtained from a male donor in good health. CDR3s include the opening cysteine and the closing phenylalanine or tryptophan. D genes are given only for firm matches. Clone size is given for some rows only: seen once, a few or many times, or a class if the clone is expanded.

TRBV7-3	-	TRBJ2-7	-	CASSLTGGSSYEQYF	TGTGCCAGCAGCTTAACTGGGGGCAGCTCCTACGAGCAGTACTTC
TRBV29-1	-	TRBJ2-1	TRBD2	CSCPPFGGGPANEQFF	TGCAGCTGTCCCCCCTTCGGGGGAGGGCCCGCTAATGAGCAGTTCTTC
TRBV6-5	few	TRBJ2-7	TRBD2	CASSLAGGSYEQYF	TGTGCCAGCAGTCTAGCGGGGGGGTCCTACGAGCAGTACTTC
TRBV11-3	many	TRBJ1-1	-	CASSLAGQNTEAFF	TGTGCCAGCAGCTTAGCAGGGCAGAACACTGAAGCTTTCTTT
TRBV6-6	many	TRBJ1-2	TRBD1	CASRPRTGEGYTF	TGTGCCAGCAGACCCCGGACAGGAGAAGGCTACACCTTC
TRBV19	many	TRBJ1-5	-	CASMERGAKGGNQPQHF	TGTGCCAGTATGGAAAGAGGGGCCAAGGGAGGCAATCAGCCCCAGCATTTT
TRBV29-1	-	TRBJ1-1	-	CSVERDVLNTEAFF	TGCAGCGTTGAAAGGGACGTATTGAACACTGAAGCTTTCTTT
TRBV7-9	-	TRBJ1-4	-	CASSLEDGANEKLFF	TGTGCCAGCAGCCTAGAGGATGGGGCTAATGAAAAACTGTTTTTT
TRBV12-3/TRBV12-4	many	TRBJ2-7	-	CASRAGSWEQYF	TGTGCCAGCCGTGCAGGGTCTTGGGAGCAGTACTTC
TRBV6-5	-	TRBJ1-2	-	CASSYSTAGGERYGYTF	TGTGCCAGCAGTTACTCGACGGCGGGGGGAGAGCGCTATGGCTACACCTTC
TRBV5-4	-	TRBJ2-4	TRBD2	CASSRGLAGGMGKNIQYF	TGTGCCAGCAGCCGAGGACTAGCGGGAGGGATGGGCAAAAACATTCAGTACTTC
TRBV19	many	TRBJ1-5	-	CASSESNQPQHF	TGTGCCAGTAGTGAGAGCAATCAGCCCCAGCATTTT
TRBV4-3	-	TRBJ1-2	TRBD1	CASSQDGDSFYGYTF	TGCGCCAGCAGCCAAGATGGGGACAGCTTCTATGGCTACACCTTC
TRBV7-2	-	TRBJ2-1	TRBD2	CASSPRLAGAEQFF	TGTGCCAGCAGCCCCCGGCTAGCGGGAGCTGAGCAGTTCTTC
TRBV28	-	TRBJ1-3	TRBD1	CASWDSSTGNTIYF	TGTGCCAGCTGGGACAGTAGTACTGGAAACACCATATATTTT
TRBV3-1	many	TRBJ2-2	-	CASSPRGGGELFF	TGTGCCAGCAGTCCACGCGGTGGCGGGGAGCTGTTTTTT
TRBV20-1	few	TRBJ2-7	TRBD1	CSATGTGSLEQYF	TGCAGTGCGACCGGGACAGGGTCTCTCGAGCAGTACTTC
TRBV20-1	many	TRBJ1-1	-	CSADLGYTEAFF	TGCAGTGCAGACTTAGGATACACTGAAGCTTTCTTT